This entry lists 17 T cell receptor beta chains sequenced from one sample in a study of patients and donors after allogeneic stem cell transplantation. Using its own MiXCR run on the RT-PCR reads, TCRdb lists one record per CDR3 protein. In the table there are 920,000 or so distinct CDR3 sequences, more than 15% of which are singletons. The sequenced sample was blood, either unsorted or a sorted T cell fraction (not recorded which). These receptors were taken from a human donor who was either an allogeneic HSCT recipient or a stem cell or donor lymphocyte infusion donor (not recorded which). It is not recorded whose cells these are; they may come from a transplant donor.

This clonotype is a singleton in its sample. The chain links TRBV4-1 to TRBJ1-4; D unclear. Trimming shortened V by 4 bases and J by 8 bases, and 20 bases separated the two germline ends. The CDR3 spans 16 residues. CDR1 is MGHRA, CDR2 YSYEKL, per germline. CDR3 region: CASSPPYRARREKLFF. The CDR3, as DNA: TGCGCCAGCAGCCCCCCCTACCGGGCGCGCAGGGAAAAACTGTTTTTT.

The chain links TRBV6-2 or TRBV6-3 to TRBJ2-1; D is ambiguous. In germline, CDR1 is MNHEY, CDR2 SVGEGT. V dropped 2 bases and J dropped 2 bases, with 4 bases sitting between them. This CDR3 has 13 amino acids. The CDR3 region has the DNA TGTGCCAGCAGTTACCGACCCTACAATGAGCAGTTCTTC. This encodes CASSYRPYNEQFF.

This clonotype has more than one count but fewer than ten. The chain joins TRBV20-1 to TRBJ2-7; TRBD1 matches 12 bases. The CDR3 is 13 amino acids. Germline loops: CDR1 DFQATT, CDR2 SNEGSKA (reference sequence). The ends lost 4 bases at V and 6 bases at J; junction bases unmatched: 4. CDR3 coding DNA: TGCAGTGCTACCGGGACAGGGGGCCGCGAGCAGTACTTC. Its protein is CSATGTGGREQYF.

This clonotype has just one count. This rearrangement joins TRBV2 to TRBJ2-7, with D perhaps TRBD1 (6 bases). Germline lookup yields CDR1 SNHLY and CDR2 FYNNEI. The CDR3 runs to 12 residues. V dropped 6 bases and J dropped 6 bases, with 12 bases sitting between them. CDR3 sequence reads: CASREQGFEQYF. The CDR3 DNA sequence: TGTGCCAGCAGGGAACAGGGTTTCGAGCAGTACTTC.

This clonotype was recorded a few times. The rearrangement links TRBV12-3 or TRBV12-4 to TRBJ2-1; D may be TRBD1 (5 bases). Trimming pared 6 bases from V and 4 bases from J, leaving 16 bases between. The CDR3 is 15 amino acids. Here the CDR3 reads CASSNPPDKYNEQFF. CDR3 in DNA: TGTGCCAGCAGCAACCCTCCGGACAAATACAATGAGCAGTTCTTC.

The chain carries TRBV6-2 or TRBV6-3 and TRBJ2-5, with 10 bases that match TRBD2. The J segment lost 3 bases and the V segment lost 6 bases, leaving 7 bases of the junction unmatched. The CDR3 has 15 amino acids. Germline values: CDR1 MNHEY, CDR2 SVGEGT. The DNA of the CDR3 is TGTGCCAGCAGACCTCCGGGACTAGCGAAAGAGACCCAGTACTTC. Its protein product is CASRPPGLAKETQYF.

This chain links TRBV4-1 with TRBJ1-5; tentative D call: TRBD1 (6 bases). Trimming pared 3 bases from V and 0 bases from J, leaving 15 bases between. The germline V gene has CDR1 MGHRA and CDR2 YSYEKL. CDR3 size: 17 residues. The CDR3 sequence: CASSHRTATFSNQPQHF. The CDR3 DNA reads TGCGCCAGCAGCCACCGGACAGCTACATTTAGCAATCAGCCCCAGCATTTT.

J is TRBJ1-2 and V is TRBV7-2; D perhaps matches TRBD1 (5 bases). The CDR3 sequence is 15 residues long. In germline, CDR1 is SGHTA, CDR2 FQGNSA. The V end lost 1 base, the J end lost 4 bases, and 13 bases lay between the germline ends. The CDR3 protein is CASSLDRDPLYGYTF. The CDR3 DNA is TGTGCCAGCAGCTTAGATCGGGACCCCCTCTATGGCTACACCTTC.

This clonotype was counted only a few times. This sequence joins TRBV12-3 or TRBV12-4 and TRBJ1-5; the D gene is possibly TRBD1 (6 bases). This CDR3 has 16 residues. Between the trimmed V and J ends, which lost 7 bases and 4 bases, there was a span of 20 bases. CDR3 DNA sequence: TGTGCCAGCACCCAAGGACAGCTAGGGATTAATCAGCCCCAGCATTTT. As protein: CASTQGQLGINQPQHF.

The CDR3: CSAVPGNYEQYF. CDR3 bases: TGCAGTGCTGTCCCAGGAAATTACGAGCAGTACTTC. This sequence joins TRBV20-1 and TRBJ2-7; D is ambiguous. Germline V gene lookup returns CDR1 DFQATT and CDR2 SNEGSKA (reference sequence). Trimming pared 5 bases from V and 4 bases from J, leaving 12 bases between. This CDR3 has 12 amino acids.

This clonotype was seen a handful of times. CDR3 sequence: CASSPTGYEVEQYF. The DNA for the CDR3 is TGTGCCAGCAGTCCGACAGGGTATGAGGTCGAGCAGTACTTC. This chain connects TRBV6-2 or TRBV6-3 to TRBJ2-7, with 7 bases that match TRBD1. Germline V gene sequence: CDR1 MNHEY, CDR2 SVGEGT. This CDR3 has 14 amino acids. Trimming removed 5 bases from V and 6 bases from J; junction bases left unmatched: 10.

This clonotype came up a few times. The chain employs TRBV4-1 and TRBJ2-1; D is ambiguous. The CDR3 runs 13 residues. The germline V and J ends were trimmed by 3 bases and 7 bases, with 10 bases remaining between them. Germline-derived CDR1 and CDR2 are MGHRA and YSYEKL. CDR3 region: CASSHTPGNEQFF. CDR3 DNA: TGCGCCAGCAGCCATACCCCCGGGAATGAGCAGTTCTTC.

This clonotype has at least ten counts. The rearrangement links TRBV29-1 to TRBJ1-1; D perhaps matches TRBD1 (5 bases). The germline V gene encodes CDR1 SQVTM and CDR2 ANQGSEA. The CDR3 has 13 amino acids. Trimming removed 6 bases at V and 1 base at J, with 12 bases between. For the CDR3, the DNA is TGCAGCGTCATCCCCACAGGGAACACTGAAGCTTTCTTT. The encoded protein is CSVIPTGNTEAFF.

In its sample, this clonotype was seen a few times. The chain carries TRBV12-3 or TRBV12-4 and TRBJ1-6, with D hard to call. The CDR3 has 14 residues. Trimming took 0 bases from V and 4 from J, leaving 4 bases between them. The CDR3 region is CASSLASYNSPLHF. CDR3 sequence (DNA): TGTGCCAGCAGTTTAGCGTCTTATAATTCACCCCTCCACTTT.

The chain has TRBV6-2 or TRBV6-3 and TRBJ1-5, with 10 bases lining up with TRBD1. V trimming: 0 bases; J trimming: 7 bases; junction bases outside the gene matches: 12. The CDR3 is 18 residues long. From germline, CDR1 is MNHEY and CDR2 SVGEGT. CDR3 region: CASSYSPQGQGFGQPQHF. DNA for the CDR3: TGTGCCAGCAGTTACTCCCCTCAGGGACAGGGGTTTGGACAGCCCCAGCATTTT.

V is TRBV3-1 and J is TRBJ2-1; TRBD2 is a possible D gene (5 bases). Germline V CDR1 and CDR2: LGHDT, YNNKEL (reference sequence). This CDR3 region has 14 residues. V lost 0 bases to trimming and J lost 7 bases, with 10 bases between them. This CDR3 reads CASSQDILENEQFF. The CDR3 DNA sequence: TGTGCCAGCAGCCAAGATATACTAGAGAATGAGCAGTTCTTC.

This clonotype was counted a few times. The V and J genes are TRBV9 and TRBJ2-3; D not resolved. CDR3 size: 14 residues. Germline values: CDR1 SGDLS, CDR2 YYNGEE. V was shortened by 7 bases and J by 1 base, with 13 bases between the two germline ends. CDR3 DNA sequence: TGTGCCAGCGCGGCCGAGGACGGCACAGATACGCAGTATTTT. Encoded protein: CASAAEDGTDTQYF.